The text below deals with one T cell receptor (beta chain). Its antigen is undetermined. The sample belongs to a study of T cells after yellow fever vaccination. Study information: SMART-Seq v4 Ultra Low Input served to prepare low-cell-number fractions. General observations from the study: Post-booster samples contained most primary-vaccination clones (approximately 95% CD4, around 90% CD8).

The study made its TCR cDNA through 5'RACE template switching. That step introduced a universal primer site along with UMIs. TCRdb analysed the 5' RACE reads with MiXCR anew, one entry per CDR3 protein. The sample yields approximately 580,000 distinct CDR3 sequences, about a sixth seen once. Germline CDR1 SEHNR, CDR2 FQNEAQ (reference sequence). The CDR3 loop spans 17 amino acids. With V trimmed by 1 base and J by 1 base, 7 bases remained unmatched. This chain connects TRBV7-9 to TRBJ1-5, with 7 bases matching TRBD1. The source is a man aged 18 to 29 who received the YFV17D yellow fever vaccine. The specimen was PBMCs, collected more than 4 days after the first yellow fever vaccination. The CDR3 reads CASSLDPRGGSNQPQHF. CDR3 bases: TGTGCCAGCAGCTTAGACCCCAGGGGGGGAAGCAATCAGCCCCAGCATTTT.